This is a list of T cell receptor beta chains from one sample in a study of Ad26.COV2.S vaccination and SARS-CoV-2 variants. Profiled with immunoSEQ multiplex PCR; TCRdb holds only in-frame clones, not every one. The sample includes about 480,000 clones, around nine tenths of them seen just once. The sample was peripheral blood, taken in a trial of Ad26.COV2.S vaccine versus placebo. The source is a person between 18 and 60 years old who received the Ad26.COV2.S COVID-19 vaccine or a placebo. CDR3s include the opening cysteine and the closing phenylalanine or tryptophan. The D gene is left open where the match is weak. Clone size is shown for a subset of rows, as once, few, many or a class of expanded clone.

CDR3 DNA: TGTGCCACCAGTGAGCGGACAGGTCGATCTAGGCCAGATACGCAGTATTTT
CDR3 protein: CATSERTGRSRPDTQYF
V gene: TRBV24-1
clone size: NA
D gene: TRBD1
J gene: TRBJ2-3

CDR3 DNA: TGTGCCAGCAGCTCTAGCGTTGGGTACAATGAGCAGTTCTTC
CDR3 protein: CASSSSVGYNEQFF
V gene: TRBV7-2
clone size: NA
D gene: NA
J gene: TRBJ2-1

CDR3 DNA: TGTGCCAGCAGTTACTCGAGGGTGAGCGGAAACACCATATATTTT
CDR3 protein: CASSYSRVSGNTIYF
V gene: TRBV6-2/TRBV6-3
clone size: NA
D gene: NA
J gene: TRBJ1-3

CDR3 DNA: TGTGCCAGTAGTATATCGGGACTTCAGTATTTT
CDR3 protein: CASSISGLQYF
V gene: TRBV19
clone size: once
D gene: NA
J gene: TRBJ2-3

CDR3 DNA: TGTGCCAGTAGTATCCCCTCCTCGGTGGGCGGCTACACCTTC
CDR3 protein: CASSIPSSVGGYTF
V gene: TRBV19
clone size: NA
D gene: NA
J gene: TRBJ1-2

CDR3 DNA: TGTGCTAGCAGCCTCACGGTCGCGGGAGTTGCGGAGACCCAGTACTTC
CDR3 protein: CASSLTVAGVAETQYF
V gene: TRBV7-7
clone size: NA
D gene: TRBD2
J gene: TRBJ2-5

CDR3 DNA: TGTGCCAGCAGTCTAAATCAGGGGAACATTCAGTACTTC
CDR3 protein: CASSLNQGNIQYF
V gene: TRBV3-1/TRBV3-2
clone size: NA
D gene: NA
J gene: TRBJ2-4

CDR3 DNA: TGTGCCAGCAGTGATCCGACTGAAGCTTTCTTT
CDR3 protein: CASSDPTEAFF
V gene: TRBV6-2/TRBV6-3
clone size: NA
D gene: NA
J gene: TRBJ1-1

CDR3 DNA: TGTGCCAGCAGATACCGAGGCCTCGCCGGGACTGAAGCTTTCTTT
CDR3 protein: CASRYRGLAGTEAFF
V gene: TRBV6-5
clone size: NA
D gene: NA
J gene: TRBJ1-1

CDR3 DNA: TGTGCCACCAGCAGAGGAGACAGGGAAGGTCAGCCCCAGCATTTT
CDR3 protein: CATSRGDREGQPQHF
V gene: TRBV15
clone size: once
D gene: TRBD1
J gene: TRBJ1-5

CDR3 DNA: TGTGCCAGCAGTCTACTCTACTACGAGCAGTACTTC
CDR3 protein: CASSLLYYEQYF
V gene: TRBV12-3/TRBV12-4
clone size: NA
D gene: NA
J gene: TRBJ2-7

CDR3 DNA: TGTGCCAGCAGCCAAGATCTGATTGGACAGGGTATAGAGACCCAGTACTTC
CDR3 protein: CASSQDLIGQGIETQYF
V gene: TRBV3-1/TRBV3-2
clone size: NA
D gene: TRBD1
J gene: TRBJ2-5

CDR3 DNA: TGTGCCAGCTCCCTACAGGGGGCCTACGAAAAACTGTTTTTT
CDR3 protein: CASSLQGAYEKLFF
V gene: TRBV28
clone size: few
D gene: TRBD1
J gene: TRBJ1-4

CDR3 DNA: TGTGCCAGCTCACCCCAGGGAACTGAAGCTTTCTTT
CDR3 protein: CASSPQGTEAFF
V gene: TRBV18
clone size: NA
D gene: NA
J gene: TRBJ1-1

CDR3 DNA: TGTGCCAGTAGTATAGAGGGGGCGCGGGGAGATACGCAGTATTTT
CDR3 protein: CASSIEGARGDTQYF
V gene: TRBV19
clone size: NA
D gene: NA
J gene: TRBJ2-3

CDR3 DNA: TGTGCCAGCACCCCGTCAACAGCTAGCACAGATACGCAGTATTTT
CDR3 protein: CASTPSTASTDTQYF
V gene: TRBV18
clone size: NA
D gene: NA
J gene: TRBJ2-3

CDR3 DNA: TGTGCCAGTAGCCTGGGACTGGGGAACACTGAAGCTTTCTTT
CDR3 protein: CASSLGLGNTEAFF
V gene: TRBV19
clone size: NA
D gene: NA
J gene: TRBJ1-1

CDR3 DNA: TGTGCCAGCAGCTACCGGTCGGCGTTGGATTCACCCCTCCACTTT
CDR3 protein: CASSYRSALDSPLHF
V gene: TRBV7-6
clone size: NA
D gene: NA
J gene: TRBJ1-6

CDR3 DNA: TGTGCCAGCAGCCCCCAGGGGGCCATCGAGCAGTACTTC
CDR3 protein: CASSPQGAIEQYF
V gene: TRBV7-9
clone size: NA
D gene: TRBD1
J gene: TRBJ2-7

CDR3 DNA: TGCAGTGCTAGTCCAGGGGTGTATGGAAACACCATATATTTT
CDR3 protein: CSASPGVYGNTIYF
V gene: TRBV20-1
clone size: NA
D gene: NA
J gene: TRBJ1-3

CDR3 DNA: TGTGCCAGCATAGCCCCAATAGGGGTTTTCGCTGAAGCTTTCTTT
CDR3 protein: CASIAPIGVFAEAFF
V gene: TRBV28
clone size: few
D gene: NA
J gene: TRBJ1-1

CDR3 DNA: TGTGCCAGCAGTTTTGTGGGCACTGAAGCTTTCTTT
CDR3 protein: CASSFVGTEAFF
V gene: TRBV12-3/TRBV12-4
clone size: NA
D gene: NA
J gene: TRBJ1-1

CDR3 DNA: TGTGCCAGCCGGATAGCGGGAGGAACCTACAATGAGCAGTTCTTC
CDR3 protein: CASRIAGGTYNEQFF
V gene: TRBV2
clone size: NA
D gene: TRBD2
J gene: TRBJ2-1

CDR3 DNA: TGTGCCAGCAGCTTTCTAGCGGGAGGGCCTTCTAGCACAGATACGCAGTATTTT
CDR3 protein: CASSFLAGGPSSTDTQYF
V gene: TRBV7-6
clone size: NA
D gene: TRBD2
J gene: TRBJ2-3

CDR3 DNA: TGTGCCAGCAGCCCGACGGAAGCTTTCTTT
CDR3 protein: CASSPTEAFF
V gene: TRBV9
clone size: once
D gene: NA
J gene: TRBJ1-1

CDR3 DNA: TGTGCCAGCAGACCGAAAGCGGGAGGGCCCAATGAGCAGTTCTTC
CDR3 protein: CASRPKAGGPNEQFF
V gene: TRBV7-2
clone size: NA
D gene: TRBD2
J gene: TRBJ2-1

CDR3 DNA: TGTGCCAGCAGCTTGGCCAGGGCCAGGGCTTTCTTT
CDR3 protein: CASSLARARAFF
V gene: TRBV7-8
clone size: NA
D gene: NA
J gene: TRBJ1-1

CDR3 DNA: TGTGCCAGCGGCCGGACTAGCCCAAACCGACCTCCCCCAGATACGCAGTATTTT
CDR3 protein: CASGRTSPNRPPPDTQYF
V gene: TRBV7-2
clone size: NA
D gene: TRBD2
J gene: TRBJ2-3

CDR3 DNA: TGTGCCAGCAGCTTAGAACCCGCGGACAGGGGCTACGAGCAGTACTTC
CDR3 protein: CASSLEPADRGYEQYF
V gene: TRBV7-2
clone size: NA
D gene: TRBD1
J gene: TRBJ2-7

CDR3 DNA: TGTGCCAGTAGTATAGCCGTAACAGGGTCCGACGAGCAGTACTTC
CDR3 protein: CASSIAVTGSDEQYF
V gene: TRBV19
clone size: NA
D gene: NA
J gene: TRBJ2-7

CDR3 DNA: TGTGCCAGCAGCCTAAGGGTCGCCGGGGAGCTGTTTTTT
CDR3 protein: CASSLRVAGELFF
V gene: TRBV7-9
clone size: NA
D gene: NA
J gene: TRBJ2-2

CDR3 DNA: TGCGCCAGCAGCTTGACAGGGTCAGGGCAGCCCCAGCATTTT
CDR3 protein: CASSLTGSGQPQHF
V gene: TRBV5-1
clone size: NA
D gene: NA
J gene: TRBJ1-5

CDR3 DNA: TGTGCCAGCAGGCGGGAGGCCTACTACGAGCAGTACTTC
CDR3 protein: CASRREAYYEQYF
V gene: TRBV28
clone size: NA
D gene: TRBD2
J gene: TRBJ2-7